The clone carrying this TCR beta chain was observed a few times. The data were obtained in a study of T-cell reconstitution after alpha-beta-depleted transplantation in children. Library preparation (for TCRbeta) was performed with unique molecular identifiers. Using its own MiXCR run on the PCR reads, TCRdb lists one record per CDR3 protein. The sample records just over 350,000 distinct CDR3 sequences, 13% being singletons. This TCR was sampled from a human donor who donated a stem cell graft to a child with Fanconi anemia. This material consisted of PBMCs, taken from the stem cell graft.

The CDR3, as DNA: TGTGCCAGCAGGCCGTGGGGTAACGGGTACATTCAGTACTTC. It is translated as CASRPWGNGYIQYF. The V and J genes are TRBV27 and TRBJ2-4; D is unclear. This CDR3 is 14 amino acids long. Trimming removed 6 bases from V and 8 bases from J, with 17 bases in between. Germline V CDR1 and CDR2: MNHEY, SMNVEV (reference sequence).